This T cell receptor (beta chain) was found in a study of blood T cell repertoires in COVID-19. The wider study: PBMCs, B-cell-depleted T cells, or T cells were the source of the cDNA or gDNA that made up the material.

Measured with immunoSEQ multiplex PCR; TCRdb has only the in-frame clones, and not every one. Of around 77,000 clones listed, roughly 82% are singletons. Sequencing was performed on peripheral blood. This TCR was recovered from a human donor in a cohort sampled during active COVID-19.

CDR3 sequence: CASSSRDRVSPEAFF. As DNA, the CDR3 is TGTGCCAGCAGCTCCAGGGACAGGGTATCCCCCGAAGCTTTCTTT. The chain recombines TRBV9 with TRBJ1-1; TRBD1 agrees at 9 bases. Germline V gene data show CDR1 as SGDLS and CDR2 as YYNGEE. The CDR3 covers 15 residues. V trimming: 4 bases; J trimming: 8 bases; junction bases outside the gene matches: 12.